The 23 T cell receptor beta chains given below trace back to one sample, sequenced in a study of blood T cell repertoires in COVID-19. The method was immunoSEQ multiplex PCR; TCRdb's version includes in-frame clones alone and lacks a portion of them. The sample consists of just over 300,000 clones, over 75% of them appearing once. Sequencing used PBMCs or T cells enriched from blood (not recorded which). These receptors came from a man aged 25 to 40 who had recovered from COVID-19.

The CDR3 DNA reads as TGTGCCAGCAGCTTAGCTTCGGGACAGGCTAATTCACCCCTCCACTTT. It specifies CASSLASGQANSPLHF. J is TRBJ1-6 and V is TRBV7-2; 8 nucleotides line up with TRBD1. The germline V gene has CDR1 SGHTA and CDR2 FQGNSA. With V trimmed by 0 bases and J by 6 bases, 4 bases remained unmatched. This CDR3 has 16 residues.

The rearrangement uses TRBV6-1 and TRBJ1-2; D not certain. CDR1 is MNHNS and CDR2 is SASEGT in the germline V gene. The CDR3 has 15 residues. Trimming shortened V by 2 bases and J by 4 bases, and 14 bases separated the two germline ends. CDR3 loop: CASSERYDFGYGYTF. The CDR3 DNA reads TGTGCCAGCAGTGAAAGGTATGACTTCGGCTATGGCTACACCTTC.

Here the CDR3 reads CASSQPTSGGKGGELFF. In DNA, the CDR3 is TGTGCCAGCAGCCAACCGACTAGCGGGGGGAAAGGCGGGGAGCTGTTTTTT. This sequence joins TRBV4-2 and TRBJ2-2; 13 nucleotides align to TRBD2. CDR3 size: 17 residues. V gave up 2 bases and J gave up 7 bases; unmatched junction bases: 7. Germline values: CDR1 LGHNA, CDR2 YNFKEQ.

V gene TRBV5-1 combines with J gene TRBJ2-2; the D gene is possibly TRBD2 (6 bases). Trimming stripped 1 base from V and 5 bases from J, with 12 bases between. Germline assignment: CDR1 SGHRS and CDR2 YFSETQ. This CDR3 has 15 amino acids. CDR3 bases: TGCGCCAGCAGCTTGAGTCGGGGGTCGACCGGGGAGCTGTTTTTT. Protein sequence: CASSLSRGSTGELFF. Based on the CDR3 plus reference TRBV5-1 and TRBJ2-2, the full variable domain is KAGVTQTPRYLIKTRGQQVTLSCSPISGHRSVSWYQQTPGQGLQFLFEYFSETQRNKGNFPGRFSGRQFSNSRSEMNVSTLELGDSALYLCASSLSRGSTGELFFGEGSRLTVL.

The V gene is TRBV5-1, the J gene TRBJ2-1; TRBD2 is a possible D gene (6 bases). This CDR3 has 16 residues. The germline V gene has CDR1 SGHRS and CDR2 YFSETQ. V was pared by 0 bases and J by 7 bases, with 17 bases between. CDR3: CASSLGSSEGGNEQFF. The CDR3 DNA is TGCGCCAGCAGCTTGGGTTCTAGCGAGGGTGGAAATGAGCAGTTCTTC. Using reference TRBV5-1 and TRBJ2-1 for the parts outside the CDR3, the full variable domain is KAGVTQTPRYLIKTRGQQVTLSCSPISGHRSVSWYQQTPGQGLQFLFEYFSETQRNKGNFPGRFSGRQFSNSRSEMNVSTLELGDSALYLCASSLGSSEGGNEQFFGPGTRLTVL.

The chain combines TRBV19 with TRBJ2-3; TRBD1 matches 7 bases. This CDR3 has 15 amino acids. The J segment lost 3 bases and the V segment lost 3 bases, leaving 6 bases of the junction unmatched. Germline values: CDR1 LNHDA, CDR2 SQIVND (reference sequence). The CDR3 DNA reads TGTGCCAGTAGTATCCGGGACAGAAAAACAGATACGCAGTATTTT. As protein: CASSIRDRKTDTQYF.

This clone was observed a handful of times. The rearrangement joins TRBV30 to TRBJ1-4; D unresolved. V lost 1 base and J lost 8, with 8 bases in between. Germline CDR1 GTSNPN, CDR2 SVGIG (reference sequence). The CDR3 runs 12 residues. The CDR3 DNA is TGTGCCTGGAGTGAAGCACCGGAAAAACTGTTTTTT. This sequence encodes CAWSEAPEKLFF.

J is TRBJ2-2 and V is TRBV2, with D tentatively TRBD1 (6 bases). The CDR3 length is 14 residues. Germline lookup yields CDR1 SNHLY and CDR2 FYNNEI. Trimming left V 6 bases short and J 2 bases short, with 10 bases between. The CDR3 region has the DNA TGTGCCAGCAGATCCGGGACAAACACCGGGGAGCTGTTTTTT. It specifies CASRSGTNTGELFF.

V and J are TRBV4-1 and TRBJ2-1; 7 nucleotides line up with TRBD2. Germline CDR1 reads MGHRA; CDR2 reads YSYEKL. The CDR3 length is 17 residues. The ends lost 0 bases at V and 5 bases at J; junction bases unmatched: 10. DNA for the CDR3: TGCGCCAGCAGCCAAGAAGGTAATAGCGGGTATAACAATGAGCAGTTCTTC. It encodes CASSQEGNSGYNNEQFF.

This CDR3 reads CSASGPARFQNTEAFF. In DNA form, the CDR3 reads TGCAGTGCTAGTGGGCCAGCCAGGTTCCAGAACACTGAAGCTTTCTTT. The J gene is TRBJ1-1, the V gene TRBV20-1; no definite D call. The CDR3 loop spans 16 amino acids. The germline CDR1 and CDR2 sequences are DFQATT and SNEGSKA (reference sequence). V dropped 3 bases and J dropped 1 base, with 18 bases sitting between them.

The V call is TRBV11-2, the J call TRBJ1-2; TRBD1 aligns across 9 bases. There are 13 residues in the CDR3. Germline V CDR1 and CDR2: SGHAT, FQNNGV. The V and J ends lost 6 bases and 6 bases, in that order; junction bases with no gene match: 5. Written as DNA, the CDR3 is TGTGCCAGCAGTTTACAGGGGGCGGATGGCTACACCTTC. This sequence encodes CASSLQGADGYTF.

The chain couples TRBV12-3 or TRBV12-4 to TRBJ2-1; D call uncertain. Between the trimmed V and J ends, which lost 5 bases and 10 bases, there was a span of 9 bases. The CDR3 runs to 11 residues. CDR3 loop: CASSNLYEQFF. The CDR3 DNA reads as TGTGCCAGCAGTAACCTATACGAGCAGTTCTTC.

The chain is built from TRBV9 and TRBJ2-1; TRBD2 aligns across 14 bases. Trimming cost V 4 bases and J 1 base; bases outside gene matches: 4. Germline V CDR1 and CDR2: SGDLS, YYNGEE. The CDR3 contains 17 residues. In DNA form, the CDR3 reads TGTGCCAGCAGCCTGGGACTAGCGGGGGCATCCTACAATGAGCAGTTCTTC. Protein sequence: CASSLGLAGASYNEQFF.

The chain carries TRBV9 and TRBJ2-3, with D maybe TRBD2 (5 bases). Germline-derived CDR1 and CDR2 are SGDLS and YYNGEE. The V end was cut by 4 bases, the J end by 2 bases, with 17 bases between. This CDR3 is 16 amino acids long. Here the CDR3 DNA reads TGTGCCAGCAGCCCGTGGGCGGGTCAGTTCACAGATACGCAGTATTTT. The encoded protein is CASSPWAGQFTDTQYF.

This chain joins TRBV9 and TRBJ2-7; 9 nucleotides agree with TRBD1. This CDR3 is 14 amino acids long. The germline V gene has CDR1 SGDLS and CDR2 YYNGEE. V shed 1 base and J 6 bases; nucleotides not matched to a gene: 5. The CDR3 sequence: CASSVWDRVVEQYF. The DNA of the CDR3 is TGTGCCAGCAGCGTATGGGACAGGGTGGTCGAGCAGTACTTC.

J is TRBJ2-2 and V is TRBV4-2, with 9 bases matching TRBD2. Germline CDR1 and CDR2: LGHNA and YNFKEQ. The CDR3 length is 16 residues. With V trimmed by 2 bases and J by 5 bases, 6 bases remained unmatched. The CDR3 nucleotides are TGTGCCAGCAGCCAACTCAGCGGGGGGCGGACCGGGGAGCTGTTTTTT. It specifies CASSQLSGGRTGELFF.

The chain has TRBV4-1 and TRBJ2-7; D gene ambiguous. V was trimmed by 1 base and J by 3 bases, leaving 7 bases between them. The germline CDR1 and CDR2 sequences are MGHRA and YSYEKL. The CDR3 is 13 residues long. As DNA, the CDR3 is TGCGCCAGCAGCCAAGCGTCCAGCTACGAGCAGTACTTC. This encodes CASSQASSYEQYF.

J is TRBJ1-1 and V is TRBV6-5; TRBD1 aligns across 7 bases. Germline lookup yields CDR1 MNHEY and CDR2 SVGAGI. V trimming: 6 bases; J trimming: 4 bases; junction bases outside the gene matches: 8. CDR3 length: 14 amino acids. The CDR3: CASRQGVGGTEAFF. The CDR3 DNA follows: TGTGCCAGCAGGCAGGGGGTTGGGGGCACTGAAGCTTTCTTT.

This clone was seen a few times. The chain carries TRBV2 and TRBJ1-3, with 11 bases that match TRBD1. Trimming removed 11 bases from V and 5 bases from J; junction bases left unmatched: 8. From germline, CDR1 is SNHLY and CDR2 FYNNEI. CDR3 length: 14 residues. For the CDR3, the DNA is TGTGCCTGCCGGACAGGGGGCCCTAGAAACACCATATATTTT. Translating gives CACRTGGPRNTIYF.

This clone was observed many times. V gene TRBV7-9 combines with J gene TRBJ1-2; maybe TRBD1 (5 bases). Per the germline V gene, CDR1 is SEHNR and CDR2 is FQNEAQ (reference sequence). Trimming pared 5 bases from V and 8 bases from J, leaving 12 bases between. CDR3 length: 12 residues. The CDR3: CASSLGRDGYTF. In nucleotides, the CDR3 is TGTGCCAGCAGCCTTGGGAGGGACGGCTACACCTTC. Full variable domain (missing parts from reference TRBV7-9 and TRBJ1-2): DTGVSQNPRHKITKRGQNVTFRCDPISEHNRLYWYRQTLGQGPEFLTYFQNEAQLEKSRLLSDRFSAERPKGSFSTLEIQRTEQGDSAMYLCASSLGRDGYTFGSGTRLTVV.

The V call is TRBV19, the J call TRBJ2-7; 11 positions agree with TRBD2. The CDR3 has 15 residues. Germline CDR1 and CDR2: LNHDA and SQIVND (reference sequence). Losses at the gene ends were 6 bases for V and 1 base for J; bases not matched to a gene: 5. CDR3 sequence reads: CASRDRLAGSYEQYF. The CDR3 bases are TGTGCCAGTAGGGACCGACTAGCGGGGTCCTACGAGCAGTACTTC. Full variable domain (rest looked up from reference TRBV19 and TRBJ2-7): DGGITQSPKYLFRKEGQNVTLSCEQNLNHDAMYWYRQDPGQGLRLIYYSQIVNDFQKGDIAEGYSVSREKKESFPLTVTSAQKNPTAFYLCASRDRLAGSYEQYFGPGTRLTVT.

V gene TRBV6-6 combines with J gene TRBJ1-2, with 7 bases fitting TRBD1. J lost 2 bases, V lost 5 bases, and 8 bases had no gene match. The CDR3 is 15 residues long. Per germline, CDR1 MNHNY and CDR2 SVGAGI (reference sequence). CDR3: CASSPGTAPNYGYTF. CDR3 sequence (DNA): TGTGCCAGCAGTCCCGGGACAGCACCCAACTATGGCTACACCTTC.

This chain uses TRBV5-8 with TRBJ2-1; TRBD2 aligns across 10 bases. V was clipped by 2 bases and J by 6 bases; unmatched bases: 5. Germline lookup yields CDR1 SGHTS and CDR2 YDEGEE. This CDR3 is 15 amino acids long. The CDR3 DNA sequence: TGTGCCAGCAGCTTTGGAAGCGGGGGGGTCAATGAGCAGTTCTTC. It specifies CASSFGSGGVNEQFF.